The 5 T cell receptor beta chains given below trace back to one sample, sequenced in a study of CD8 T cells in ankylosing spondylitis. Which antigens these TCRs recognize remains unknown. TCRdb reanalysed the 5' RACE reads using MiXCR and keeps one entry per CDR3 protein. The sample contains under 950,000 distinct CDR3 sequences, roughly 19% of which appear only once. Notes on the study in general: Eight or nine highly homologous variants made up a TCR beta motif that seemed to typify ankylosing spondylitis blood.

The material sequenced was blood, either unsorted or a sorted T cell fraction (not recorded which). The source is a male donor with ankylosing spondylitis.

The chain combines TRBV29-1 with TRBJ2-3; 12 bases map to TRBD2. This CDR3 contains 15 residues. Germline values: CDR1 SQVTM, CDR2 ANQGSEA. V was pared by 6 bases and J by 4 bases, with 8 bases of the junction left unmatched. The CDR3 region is CSVADPSGGADTQYF. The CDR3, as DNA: TGCAGCGTAGCCGATCCTAGCGGGGGGGCAGATACGCAGTATTTT.

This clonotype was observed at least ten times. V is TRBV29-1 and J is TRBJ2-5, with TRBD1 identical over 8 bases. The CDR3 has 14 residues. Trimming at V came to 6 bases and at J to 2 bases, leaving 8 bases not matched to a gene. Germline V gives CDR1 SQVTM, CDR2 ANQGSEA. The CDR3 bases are TGCAGCGTCGCGCAGGGGGCCCGGCAAGAGACCCAGTACTTC. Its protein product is CSVAQGARQETQYF.

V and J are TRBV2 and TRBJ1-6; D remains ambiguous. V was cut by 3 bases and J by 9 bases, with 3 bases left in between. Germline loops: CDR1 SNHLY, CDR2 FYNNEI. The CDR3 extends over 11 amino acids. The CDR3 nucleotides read TGTGCCAGCAGTGACAGTTCACCCCTCCACTTT. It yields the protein CASSDSSPLHF.

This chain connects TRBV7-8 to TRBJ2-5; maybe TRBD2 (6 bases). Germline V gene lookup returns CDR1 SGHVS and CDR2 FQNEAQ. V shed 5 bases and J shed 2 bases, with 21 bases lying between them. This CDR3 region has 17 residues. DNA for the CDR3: TGTGCCAGCAGCCCCCGAGGCGGGAACGGGTTTCAAGAGACCCAGTACTTC. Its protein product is CASSPRGGNGFQETQYF.

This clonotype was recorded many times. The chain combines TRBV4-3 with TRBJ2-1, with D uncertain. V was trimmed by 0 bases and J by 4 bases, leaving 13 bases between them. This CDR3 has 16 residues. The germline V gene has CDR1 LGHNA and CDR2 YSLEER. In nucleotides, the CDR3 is TGCGCCAGCAGCCAAGACTCACATCCGATTTACAATGAGCAGTTCTTC. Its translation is CASSQDSHPIYNEQFF.